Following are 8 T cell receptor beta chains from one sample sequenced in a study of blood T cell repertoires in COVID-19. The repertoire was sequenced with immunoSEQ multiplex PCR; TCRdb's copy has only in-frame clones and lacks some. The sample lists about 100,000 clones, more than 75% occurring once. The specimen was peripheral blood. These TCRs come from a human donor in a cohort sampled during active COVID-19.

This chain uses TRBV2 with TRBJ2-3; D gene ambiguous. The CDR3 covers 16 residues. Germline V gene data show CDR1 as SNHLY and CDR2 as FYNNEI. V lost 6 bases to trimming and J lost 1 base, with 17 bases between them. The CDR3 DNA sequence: TGTGCCAGCAGGCCATCTTTAGCTTTGGGCACAGATACGCAGTATTTT. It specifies CASRPSLALGTDTQYF.

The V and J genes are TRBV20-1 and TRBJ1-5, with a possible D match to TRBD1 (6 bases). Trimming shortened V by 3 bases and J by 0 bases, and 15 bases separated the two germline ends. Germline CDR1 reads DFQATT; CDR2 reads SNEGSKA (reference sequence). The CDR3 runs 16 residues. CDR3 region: CSASREGVYSNQPQHF. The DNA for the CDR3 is TGCAGTGCTAGTCGGGAGGGGGTATATAGCAATCAGCCCCAGCATTTT.

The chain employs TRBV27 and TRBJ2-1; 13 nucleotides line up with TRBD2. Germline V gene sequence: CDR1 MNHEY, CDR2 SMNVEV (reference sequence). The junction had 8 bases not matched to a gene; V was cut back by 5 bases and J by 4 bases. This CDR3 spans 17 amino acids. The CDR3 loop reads CASSPGLAGDLYNEQFF. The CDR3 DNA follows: TGTGCCAGCAGTCCAGGACTAGCGGGGGACTTATACAATGAGCAGTTCTTC.

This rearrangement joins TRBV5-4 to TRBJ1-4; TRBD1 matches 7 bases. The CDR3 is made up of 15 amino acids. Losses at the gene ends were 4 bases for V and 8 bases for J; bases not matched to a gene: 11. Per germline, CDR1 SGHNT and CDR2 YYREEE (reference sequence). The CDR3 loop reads CASSGRQGRDEKLFF. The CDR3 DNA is TGTGCCAGCAGCGGACGACAGGGAAGAGACGAAAAACTGTTTTTT.

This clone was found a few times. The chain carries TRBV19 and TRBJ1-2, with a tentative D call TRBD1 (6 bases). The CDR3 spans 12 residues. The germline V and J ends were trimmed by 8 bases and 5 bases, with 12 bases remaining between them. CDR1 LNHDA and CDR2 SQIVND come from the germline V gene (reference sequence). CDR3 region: CASGSGVYGYTF. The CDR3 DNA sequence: TGTGCCAGTGGCTCAGGGGTTTATGGCTACACCTTC.

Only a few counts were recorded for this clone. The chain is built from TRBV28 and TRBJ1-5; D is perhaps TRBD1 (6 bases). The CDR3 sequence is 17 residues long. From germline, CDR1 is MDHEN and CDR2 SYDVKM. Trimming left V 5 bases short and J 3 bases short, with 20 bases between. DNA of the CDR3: TGTGCCAGCAGTCCGGCGGACAGCACGGCAGCCAATCAGCCCCAGCATTTT. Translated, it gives CASSPADSTAANQPQHF.

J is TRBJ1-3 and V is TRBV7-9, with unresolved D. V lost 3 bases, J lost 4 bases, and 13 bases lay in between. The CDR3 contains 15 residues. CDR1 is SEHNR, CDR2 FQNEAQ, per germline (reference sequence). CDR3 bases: TGTGCCAGCAGCTTCTTACAGTCGGCGGGAAACACCATATATTTT. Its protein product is CASSFLQSAGNTIYF. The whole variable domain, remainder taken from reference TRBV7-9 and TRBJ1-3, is DTGVSQNPRHKITKRGQNVTFRCDPISEHNRLYWYRQTLGQGPEFLTYFQNEAQLEKSRLLSDRFSAERPKGSFSTLEIQRTEQGDSAMYLCASSFLQSAGNTIYFGEGSWLTVV.

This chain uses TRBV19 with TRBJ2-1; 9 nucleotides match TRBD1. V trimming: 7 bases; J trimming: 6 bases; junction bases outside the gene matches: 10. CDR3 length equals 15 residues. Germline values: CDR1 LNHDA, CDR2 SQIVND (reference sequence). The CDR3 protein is CASKNRDRVGNEQFF. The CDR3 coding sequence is TGTGCCAGTAAAAACCGGGACAGGGTGGGCAATGAGCAGTTCTTC.